Below, 16 T cell receptor beta chains from the same sample are listed, as sequenced in a study of shared clonotypes between healthy human individuals. CD45RO-negative, CCR7-selected cells formed the naive CD8 fraction, which excluded terminally differentiated effector memory CD45RA+ cells. Measured with immunoSEQ multiplex PCR; TCRdb has only the in-frame clones, and not every one. The sample lists hundreds of thousands of clones, about 90% seen once, with approximately 24% in the top ten. Sequencing was done on a sample of naive CD8+ T cells sorted from blood. These receptors were obtained from a man younger than 45 in good health.

The rearrangement uses TRBV28 and TRBJ2-7; D may be TRBD2 (5 bases). The CDR3 contains 17 residues. Per the germline V gene, CDR1 is MDHEN and CDR2 is SYDVKM. V was clipped by 4 bases and J by 1 base, with 20 bases between them. This CDR3 reads CASSSLAEGGVSYEQYF. Written as DNA, the CDR3 is TGTGCCAGCAGTTCCCTCGCTGAGGGCGGAGTGTCCTACGAGCAGTACTTC.

The rearrangement links TRBV27 to TRBJ2-1; D is possibly TRBD2 (5 bases). This CDR3 region has 15 residues. CDR1 is MNHEY, CDR2 SMNVEV, per germline (reference sequence). V dropped 2 bases and J dropped 0 bases, with 8 bases sitting between them. The CDR3 loop is CASSLVANSYNEQFF. The CDR3 DNA is TGTGCCAGCAGTTTAGTAGCGAACTCCTACAATGAGCAGTTCTTC.

The chain combines TRBV19 with TRBJ2-7; 12 bases map to TRBD2. This CDR3 region has 14 residues. J lost 4 bases, V lost 5 bases, and 3 bases had no gene match. Germline V gene sequence: CDR1 LNHDA, CDR2 SQIVND (reference sequence). CDR3 coding DNA: TGTGCCAGTAGTTGGACTAGCGGGATTTACGAGCAGTACTTC. It specifies CASSWTSGIYEQYF.

This chain's CDR3 is CASSAGTSGFGHEQYF. In nucleotides, the CDR3 is TGTGCCAGCAGCGCCGGGACTAGCGGTTTTGGGCACGAGCAGTACTTC. The chain has TRBV7-6 and TRBJ2-7; 11 bases map to TRBD2. J lost 5 bases, V lost 5 bases, and 11 bases had no gene match. CDR1 SGHVS and CDR2 FNYEAQ come from the germline V gene. The CDR3 covers 16 residues.

This chain uses TRBV4-1 with TRBJ2-7, with a possible D match to TRBD2 (6 bases). CDR1 is MGHRA, CDR2 YSYEKL, per germline. The CDR3 consists of 19 residues. The ends were cut back, 5 bases at V and 2 bases at J, with 28 bases in the middle. This CDR3 is CASSARLGPKLISTYEQYF. Written as DNA, the CDR3 is TGCGCCAGCAGCGCGAGACTAGGCCCGAAACTTATTTCGACCTACGAGCAGTACTTC.

The gene calls are TRBV7-9 and TRBJ2-7; maybe TRBD1 (5 bases). The CDR3 totals 13 residues. Deletions cut 8 bases from V and 5 bases from J, with 16 bases between. The germline CDR1 and CDR2 sequences are SEHNR and FQNEAQ (reference sequence). In nucleotides, the CDR3 is TGTGCCAGCGGGGCGGTAGAATATCACGAGCAGTACTTC. Translating it yields CASGAVEYHEQYF.

The chain uses TRBV2 and TRBJ2-1; unclear D gene. The CDR3 is 13 residues long. Germline V gene lookup returns CDR1 SNHLY and CDR2 FYNNEI. Trimming left V 5 bases short and J 4 bases short, with 9 bases between. In DNA, the CDR3 is TGTGCCAGCAGTCTCCGCGTATACAATGAGCAGTTCTTC. Translated, it gives CASSLRVYNEQFF.

In its sample, this clone was seen a few times. The chain recombines TRBV19 with TRBJ1-5; the D is unclear. The CDR3 totals 13 residues. The V and J ends lost 3 bases and 9 bases respectively, with 12 bases between them. CDR1 is LNHDA and CDR2 is SQIVND in the germline V gene (reference sequence). The CDR3 here is CASSMGSVAPQHF. CDR3 DNA: TGTGCCAGTAGTATGGGCAGTGTTGCGCCCCAGCATTTT.

Concerning this clone: Other DNA sequences in this specimen translate into the identical CDR3. V usage is TRBV7-2 and J usage is TRBJ2-1; possible D gene TRBD2, 5 bases. CDR1 is SGHTA and CDR2 is FQGNSA in the germline V gene. The CDR3 has 16 residues. The ends were cut back, 1 base at V and 0 bases at J, with 10 bases in the middle. CDR3 sequence reads: CASSLGGPRSYNEQFF. The CDR3 nucleotides read TGTGCCAGCAGCTTAGGAGGGCCCCGCTCCTACAATGAGCAGTTCTTC.

The rearrangement uses TRBV6-1 and TRBJ2-7; D may be TRBD1 (6 bases). The germline V and J ends were trimmed by 6 bases and 3 bases, with 12 bases remaining between them. Germline lookup yields CDR1 MNHNS and CDR2 SASEGT. The CDR3 is 13 residues long. The CDR3 nucleotides are TGTGCCAGCAGGGTCCGAGGGGGCTACGAGCAGTACTTC. This translates into CASRVRGGYEQYF.

The chain combines TRBV5-1 with TRBJ2-1; TRBD2 agrees at 7 bases. The CDR3 sequence is 16 residues long. The V and J ends lost 3 bases and 8 bases, in that order; junction bases with no gene match: 14. Per germline, CDR1 SGHRS and CDR2 YFSETQ. CDR3 sequence: CASSSRDYVIFDEQFF. The CDR3 DNA reads as TGCGCCAGCAGCTCACGGGACTACGTCATATTCGATGAGCAGTTCTTC.

The chain is built from TRBV4-2 and TRBJ2-7; TRBD2 matches 9 bases. This CDR3 has 17 residues. Germline V gene lookup returns CDR1 LGHNA and CDR2 YNFKEQ. V lost 0 bases, J lost 6 bases, and 12 bases stayed unmatched. The CDR3 DNA follows: TGTGCCAGCAGCCAAGATCGCGCGGGAGGGGCCGGGGGCGAGCAGTACTTC. It specifies CASSQDRAGGAGGEQYF.

This clone was seen a single time. The chain combines TRBV13 with TRBJ2-1, with 8 positions matching TRBD2. This CDR3 region has 15 residues. Germline V gives CDR1 PRHDT, CDR2 FYEKMQ (reference sequence). After removal of 7 bases from V and 6 bases from J, the junction contained 11 bases not matched to a gene. The CDR3: CASTFLAGSLNEQFF. As DNA, the CDR3 is TGTGCCAGCACCTTCCTAGCGGGTAGCCTCAATGAGCAGTTCTTC.

V usage is TRBV1 and J usage is TRBJ2-1; the table gives TRBD1 as D, unverified against the DNA. TRBV1 is a known pseudogene. CDR3 length: 21 residues. In DNA, the CDR3 is TGCACCAGCAGCCAAGATGATGGTGGTGGCAGGGGGCATAACTCCTACAATGAGCAGTTCTTC. It codes for CTSSQDDGGGRGHNSYNEQFF.

The chain carries TRBV10-1 and TRBJ2-5; tentatively, D is TRBD2 (6 bases). Per germline, CDR1 WNHNN and CDR2 SYGVQD (reference sequence). The V gene lost 4 bases and the J gene lost 5 bases, with 11 bases spanning the gap. The CDR3 length is 13 residues. In nucleotides, the CDR3 is TGCGCCAGCAGTGCGGCAGGGAGGGAGACCCAGTACTTC. Protein: CASSAAGRETQYF.

This clone has a single count. The same CDR3 also results from other DNA sequences found in this sample. This chain joins TRBV6-5 and TRBJ2-1, with D unclear. Germline V gives CDR1 MNHEY, CDR2 SVGAGI. The CDR3 length is 13 residues. With 0 bases removed from V and 7 bases from J, the gap between germline ends came to 7 bases. This CDR3 is CASSYSGSNEQFF. The CDR3 DNA follows: TGTGCCAGCAGTTACTCTGGTTCGAATGAGCAGTTCTTC.